This TCR beta chain was found in a study of technical replicates of blood from several donors. Repertoires were generated with immunoSEQ multiplex PCR, while TCRdb's copy carries only in-frame clones and drops some. The sample gives about 100,000 clones, 85% to 95% of which show up once; around 0.3% is in the top ten. The CDR3 loop spans 16 amino acids. CDR1 and CDR2 (germline): SNHLY, FYNNEI. V was pared by 6 bases and J by 0 bases, with 17 bases between. The sequenced sample was T cells isolated from PBMCs. The chain employs TRBV2 and TRBJ1-2; a weak D match, TRBD1 (5 bases). The source of this sequence is a human donor in good health. The chain's CDR3 is CASRGSGGSSNYGYTF. The CDR3 DNA follows: TGTGCCAGCAGGGGGTCGGGGGGTAGTTCTAACTATGGCTACACCTTC.